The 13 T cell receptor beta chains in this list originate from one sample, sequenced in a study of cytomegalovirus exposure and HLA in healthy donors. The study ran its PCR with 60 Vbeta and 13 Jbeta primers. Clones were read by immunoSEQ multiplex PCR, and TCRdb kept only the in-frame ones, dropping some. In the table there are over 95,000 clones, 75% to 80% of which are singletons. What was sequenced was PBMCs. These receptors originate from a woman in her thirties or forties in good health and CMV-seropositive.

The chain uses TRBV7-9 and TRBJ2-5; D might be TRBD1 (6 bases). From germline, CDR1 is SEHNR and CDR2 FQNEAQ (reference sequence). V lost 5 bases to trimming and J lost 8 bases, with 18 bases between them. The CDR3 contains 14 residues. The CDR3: CASSPGAMLNTQYF. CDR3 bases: TGTGCCAGCAGCCCAGGGGCCATGTTAAACACCCAGTACTTC.

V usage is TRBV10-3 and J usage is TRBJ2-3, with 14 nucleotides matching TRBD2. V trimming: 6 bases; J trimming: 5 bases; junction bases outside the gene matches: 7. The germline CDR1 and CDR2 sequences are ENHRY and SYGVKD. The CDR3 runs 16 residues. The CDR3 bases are TGTGCCATCAGAAGAGGGACTAGCGGGGGATTAGATACGCAGTATTTT. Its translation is CAIRRGTSGGLDTQYF.

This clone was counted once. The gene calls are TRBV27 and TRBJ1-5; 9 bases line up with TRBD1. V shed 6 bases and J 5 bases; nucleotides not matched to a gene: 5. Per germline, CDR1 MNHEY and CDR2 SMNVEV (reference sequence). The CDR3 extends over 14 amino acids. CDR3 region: CASSPGQGYQPQHF. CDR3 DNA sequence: TGTGCCAGCAGCCCGGGACAGGGTTATCAGCCCCAGCATTTT.

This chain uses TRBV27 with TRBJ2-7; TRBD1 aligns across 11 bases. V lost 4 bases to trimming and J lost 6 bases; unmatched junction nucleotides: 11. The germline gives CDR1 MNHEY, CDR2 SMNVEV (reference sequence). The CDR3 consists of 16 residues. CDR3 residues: CASSSPIRDRGFEQYF. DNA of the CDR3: TGTGCCAGCAGTTCGCCAATCCGGGACAGGGGGTTCGAGCAGTACTTC.

CDR3 DNA: TGTGCCAGCAGCCGGGAGCAGAACTATGGCTACACCTTC. Protein: CASSREQNYGYTF. V gene TRBV5-6 combines with J gene TRBJ1-2; D not certain. Germline CDR1 is SGHDT and CDR2 is YYEEEE. CDR3 size: 13 residues. V was shortened by 4 bases and J by 2 bases, with 9 bases between the two germline ends.

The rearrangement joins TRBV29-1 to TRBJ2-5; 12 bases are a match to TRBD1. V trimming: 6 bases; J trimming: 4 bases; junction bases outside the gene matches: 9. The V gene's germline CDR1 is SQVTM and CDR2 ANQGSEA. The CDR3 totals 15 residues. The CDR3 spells CSVRPGQGAGETQYF. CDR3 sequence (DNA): TGCAGCGTCAGACCGGGACAGGGGGCAGGAGAGACCCAGTACTTC.

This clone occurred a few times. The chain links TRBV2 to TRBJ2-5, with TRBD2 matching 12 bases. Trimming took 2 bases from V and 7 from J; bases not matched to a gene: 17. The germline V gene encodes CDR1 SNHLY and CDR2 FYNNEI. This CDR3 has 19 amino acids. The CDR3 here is CASSEITDLAGGTGVTQYF. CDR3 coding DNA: TGTGCCAGCAGTGAAATAACTGACCTAGCGGGGGGGACCGGGGTGACCCAGTACTTC. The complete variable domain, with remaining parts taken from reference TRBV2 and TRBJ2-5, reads EPEVTQTPSHQVTQMGQEVILRCVPISNHLYFYWYRQILGQKVEFLVSFYNNEISEKSEIFDDQFSVERPDGSNFTLKIRSTKLEDSAMYFCASSEITDLAGGTGVTQYFGPGTRLLVL.

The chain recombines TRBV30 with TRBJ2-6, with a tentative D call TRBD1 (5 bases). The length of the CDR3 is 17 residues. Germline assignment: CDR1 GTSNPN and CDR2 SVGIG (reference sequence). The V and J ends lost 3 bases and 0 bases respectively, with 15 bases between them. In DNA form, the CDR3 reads TGTGCCTGGAGCGTAACAGGTAGCTACTCTGGGGCCAACGTCCTGACTTTC. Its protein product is CAWSVTGSYSGANVLTF.

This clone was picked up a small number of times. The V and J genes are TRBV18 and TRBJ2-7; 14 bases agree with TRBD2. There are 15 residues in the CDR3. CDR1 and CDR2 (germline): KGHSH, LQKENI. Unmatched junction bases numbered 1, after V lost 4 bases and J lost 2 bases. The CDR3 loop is CASSQTSGGAYEQYF. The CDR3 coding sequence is TGTGCCAGCTCACAGACTAGCGGGGGGGCCTACGAGCAGTACTTC.

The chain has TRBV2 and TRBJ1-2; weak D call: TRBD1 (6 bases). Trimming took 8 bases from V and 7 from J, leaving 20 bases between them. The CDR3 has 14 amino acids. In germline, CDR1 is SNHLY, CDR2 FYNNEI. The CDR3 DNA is TGTGCCAGCGGCCCGACAGGTTTGAGGGGTGGCTACACCTTC. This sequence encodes CASGPTGLRGGYTF. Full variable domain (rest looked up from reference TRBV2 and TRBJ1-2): EPEVTQTPSHQVTQMGQEVILRCVPISNHLYFYWYRQILGQKVEFLVSFYNNEISEKSEIFDDQFSVERPDGSNFTLKIRSTKLEDSAMYFCASGPTGLRGGYTFGSGTRLTVV.

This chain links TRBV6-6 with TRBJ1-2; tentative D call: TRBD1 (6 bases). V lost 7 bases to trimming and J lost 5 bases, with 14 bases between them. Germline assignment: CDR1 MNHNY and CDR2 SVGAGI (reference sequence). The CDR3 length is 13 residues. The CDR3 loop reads CASNQQGPYGYTF. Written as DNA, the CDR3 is TGTGCCAGCAACCAACAGGGCCCTTATGGCTACACCTTC.

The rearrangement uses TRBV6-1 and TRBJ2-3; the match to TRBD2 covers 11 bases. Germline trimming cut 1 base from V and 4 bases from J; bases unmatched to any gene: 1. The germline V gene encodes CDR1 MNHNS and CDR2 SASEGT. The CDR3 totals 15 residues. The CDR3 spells CASSEVSGGADTQYF. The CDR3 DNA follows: TGTGCCAGCAGTGAAGTTAGCGGGGGGGCAGATACGCAGTATTTT.

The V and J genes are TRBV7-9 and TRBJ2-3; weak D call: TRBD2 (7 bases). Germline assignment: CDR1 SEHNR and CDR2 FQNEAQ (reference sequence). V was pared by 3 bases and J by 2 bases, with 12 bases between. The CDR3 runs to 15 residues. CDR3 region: CASSFGGGLTDTQYF. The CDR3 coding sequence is TGTGCCAGCAGCTTCGGCGGGGGCCTCACAGATACGCAGTATTTT.